This TCR beta chain is from a study of T cell responses to AZD1222 COVID-19 vaccine (dated by TCRdb to the early 2020s). Context from the whole study: AZD1222 recipients whose second dose came at about 4 weeks and those whose second dose came at about 12 weeks were combined into one group, since spike-specific TCR depth and breadth did not differ between the two schedules. Trial participants were enrolled by age into subgroups of 18-55, 56-69 and 70-plus years, and around 150, 28 and 57 TCR-sequenced participants, respectively, were included in these subgroups. A total of 230 to 250 trial participants underwent TCR sequencing, of whom more than 200 had received two doses of AZD1222 and some 25 had received two doses of the MenACWY control vaccine.

Inclusive of the bounding cysteine and phenylalanine, the CDR3 is 13 residues long. Only the CDR3 DNA stays, 39 bases, in frame from base 1. V sheds 3 bases and J sheds 1 base, leaving 6 bases between their ends. The CDR3 regions of human TCRbeta chains were analyzed by immunosequencing. For the original study's pipeline: Repertoire TCRs were checked for matches against a reference library of SARS-CoV-2-specific TCRs that had been generated using the MIRA antigen-specificity platform. Breadth meant the fraction of unique TCRs that were SARS-CoV-2-associated, whereas depth meant the fraction of total T cells that were SARS-CoV-2-associated. Using the MIRA data, every spike-specific TCR was mapped to the spike region that the TCR reacted to and assigned to either a CD4 or a CD8 class. Log10-transformed breadth and depth values were compared by one-way ANOVA with Sidak's multiple comparisons tests. TCRdb took this table from immuneACCESS and kept in-frame rearrangements with V and J called. Such tables lack part of the clones; where checked against another copy, unresolved V genes explain under half of the gap, and the rest is unexplained. That table supplies the V and J calls and clone size; D and trimming were determined from the DNA. In this sample the table shows roughly 160,000 clones, approximately 91% of which occur a single time. Approximately 2% of the sample belongs to the ten largest clones.

This specimen's time point label, per the study, means: baseline before first vaccination. The vaccinee samples were drawn from two UK trials, COV001 and COV002, one of which was a single-blind randomized controlled phase 2/3 trial testing AZD1222 (ChAdOx1 nCoV-19) in healthy adults. Trial participant PBMC samples were collected at day 0 and day 28 after the second dose for TCRbeta chain sequencing. What the authors observed across the whole study: Epitopes outside the regions mutated in the B.1.351 and B.1.1.7 variants were reportedly recognized by nearly half of the unique spike-specific TCRs. In the small 56-69-year group, the increase in depth fell short of significance, most likely because of low power. No day 14 peak-response samples were available, so repertoires were characterized only after the peak T cell response. Conclusions about previously exposed vaccinees were limited because only six AZD1222 recipients were SARS-CoV-2 seropositive at baseline. Participants were mostly white British and included more females than males, and it was suggested by the authors that clonal diversity may have been underestimated. CD4 TCRs associated with the vaccine covered the entire spike protein, and the dominant responses were in regions 160-218 and 743-854. After two AZD1222 doses, spike-specific TCR breadth and depth were significantly higher than at day 0 and than in MenACWY recipients.

On this clone itself: Which antigen it targets is not known. No much larger clone is present one base from it, and per-base qualities are unavailable. This CDR3 is also generated by other DNA sequences in the sample.

The TCR originated in an adult in good health. The chain couples TRBV12-3 or TRBV12-4 to TRBJ1-1, with a weak D call of TRBD1 (5 bases match). This material consisted of peripheral blood, taken on day 0 of AZD1222 vaccination. The sequenced DNA: TGTGCCAGCAGTTTGACAGAGAACACTGAAGCTTTCTTT. Translation gives CASSLTENTEAFF.